This record covers a single TCR beta chain. Its antigen is undetermined. The data were taken from a study of radiotherapy plus CTLA-4 blockade in lung cancer. Findings and caveats of the study: Together with interferon-beta, which increased in serum after radiation, early dynamic changes in blood T cell clones were reportedly the best predictors of response. After treatment with radiotherapy plus ipilimumab, TCR clones that came from the tumor expanded in blood.

CDR1 is MNHNY and CDR2 is SVGAGI in the germline V gene (reference sequence). CDR3 length: 16 residues. The V and J ends lost 4 bases and 3 bases respectively, with 15 bases between them. Only in-frame clones appear in the TCRdb table, and some are missing; sequencing was by immunoSEQ multiplex PCR. The table includes some 60,000 clones, roughly four fifths detected once. This receptor was taken from a human donor with non-small cell lung cancer who had a complete response to radiotherapy plus ipilimumab. The source material was peripheral blood, sampled from a patient treated with radiotherapy plus ipilimumab. The J gene is TRBJ1-4, the V gene TRBV6-6; tentative D call: TRBD1 (6 bases). CDR3 protein: CASSFGVSGANEKLFF. The CDR3 DNA sequence: TGTGCCAGCAGTTTCGGTGTCTCAGGGGCTAATGAAAAACTGTTTTTT.